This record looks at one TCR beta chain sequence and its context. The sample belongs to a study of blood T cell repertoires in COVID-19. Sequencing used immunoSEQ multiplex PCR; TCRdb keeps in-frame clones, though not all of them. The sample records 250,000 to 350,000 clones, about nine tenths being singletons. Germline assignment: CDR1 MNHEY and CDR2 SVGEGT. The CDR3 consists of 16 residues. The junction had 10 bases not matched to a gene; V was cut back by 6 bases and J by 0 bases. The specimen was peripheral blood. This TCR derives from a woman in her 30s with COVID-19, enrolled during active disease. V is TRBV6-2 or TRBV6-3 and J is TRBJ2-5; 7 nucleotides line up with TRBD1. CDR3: CASSQGDRVYQETQYF. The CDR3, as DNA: TGTGCCAGCAGCCAGGGAGACAGGGTCTACCAAGAGACCCAGTACTTC.